The rows below give T cell receptor beta chains drawn from one sample of a study of blood T cell repertoires in COVID-19. This table comes from immunoSEQ multiplex PCR, and its TCRdb copy is limited to in-frame clones, with some not included. The sample records fewer than 150,000 clones, about 83% being singletons. The sample consisted of peripheral blood. These receptors all stem from a human donor in a cohort sampled during active COVID-19. Both conserved end residues are part of each CDR3. The D gene is left open where the match is weak. Not every row has a clone size; where given, it reads once, few, many or a size class.

v_gene	abundance	j_gene	d_gene	CDR3aa	CDR3nt
TRBV30	many	TRBJ2-7	.	CAWTHLAGRGEQYF	TGTGCCTGGACCCATCTTGCGGGACGGGGCGAGCAGTACTTC
TRBV15	once	TRBJ2-5	.	CATSRDGTVVLGTQYF	TGTGCCACCAGCAGAGATGGAACAGTGGTACTTGGGACCCAGTACTTC
TRBV6-1	.	TRBJ2-3	TRBD2	CASSETSGGARDTQYF	TGTGCCAGCAGTGAAACTAGCGGGGGGGCAAGAGATACGCAGTATTTT
TRBV18	.	TRBJ1-2	.	CASSPPRCEDSVYCDTF	TGTGCCAGCTCACCACCGAGGTGTGAGGACAGCGTCTACTGTGACACCTTC
TRBV14	.	TRBJ1-4	TRBD1	CASSPMTGGNEKLFF	TGTGCCAGCAGCCCCATGACAGGGGGGAATGAAAAACTGTTTTTT
TRBV30	.	TRBJ2-2	TRBD1	CAWSVTGTVTGELFF	TGTGCCTGGAGTGTGACCGGGACAGTCACCGGGGAGCTGTTTTTT
TRBV9	few	TRBJ2-2	.	CASSVRSSDTGELFF	TGTGCCAGCAGCGTACGGAGTTCGGACACCGGGGAGCTGTTTTTT
TRBV5-1	.	TRBJ2-7	.	CASSLAAQYEQYF	TGCGCCAGCAGCTTGGCTGCACAATACGAGCAGTACTTC
TRBV4-1	.	TRBJ2-7	TRBD1	CASSSRTGSYEQYF	TGCGCCAGCAGCTCTAGGACAGGGTCCTACGAGCAGTACTTC
TRBV30	few	TRBJ1-2	TRBD1	CAWSVQTGALYTF	TGTGCCTGGAGTGTACAAACAGGGGCTCTGTACACCTTC
TRBV27	.	TRBJ2-7	.	CASSLVAHSYEQYF	TGTGCCAGCAGTTTAGTAGCGCACTCCTACGAGCAGTACTTC
TRBV5-1	.	TRBJ1-4	TRBD1	CASSQKGQGSNEKLFF	TGCGCCAGCAGCCAAAAAGGACAGGGGTCTAATGAAAAACTGTTTTTT
TRBV5-1	.	TRBJ1-2	.	CASSLGGRGFEDGYTF	TGCGCCAGCAGCTTGGGTGGACGGGGGTTCGAAGATGGCTACACCTTC
TRBV5-1	.	TRBJ1-3	.	CASSLVGGRGNTIYF	TGCGCCAGCAGCTTAGTAGGGGGTCGTGGAAACACCATATATTTT
TRBV12-3/TRBV12-4	.	TRBJ1-2	.	CASSLEGYGYTF	TGTGCCAGCAGTTTAGAGGGGTATGGCTACACCTTC
TRBV2	.	TRBJ2-7	.	CASVEGKEPAYEQYF	TGTGCCAGCGTAGAGGGTAAGGAGCCCGCCTACGAGCAGTACTTC
TRBV5-1	.	TRBJ2-7	.	CASSLQGIAYEQYF	TGCGCCAGCAGTCTACAGGGCATCGCCTACGAGCAGTACTTC
TRBV10-1	.	TRBJ2-3	.	CASSESLGATDTQYF	TGCGCCAGCAGTGAGTCGTTAGGGGCCACAGATACGCAGTATTTT
TRBV4-1	.	TRBJ2-1	.	CASSQGRSYNEQFF	TGCGCCAGCAGCCAGGGGCGGTCCTACAATGAGCAGTTCTTC
TRBV21-1	.	TRBJ1-6	.	CASSKYGQGRNSPLHF	TGTGCCAGCAGCAAATATGGACAGGGGCGCAATTCACCCCTCCACTTT
TRBV2	.	TRBJ2-2	.	CASSELPTGELFF	TGTGCCAGCAGTGAACTCCCCACCGGGGAGCTGTTTTTT
TRBV6-6	.	TRBJ1-2	.	CATNQGYGYTF	TGTGCCACCAATCAGGGGTATGGCTACACCTTC
TRBV10-3	.	TRBJ1-2	TRBD1	CAISAGGLDYGYTF	TGTGCCATCAGTGCAGGGGGGCTAGACTATGGCTACACCTTC
TRBV5-1	.	TRBJ1-6	.	CASSLQGAGYNSPLHF	TGCGCCAGCAGCTTGCAAGGGGCAGGCTATAATTCACCCCTCCACTTT
TRBV4-2	.	TRBJ2-3	.	CASSQVVLARHLDTQYF	TGTGCCAGCAGCCAAGTAGTCCTAGCTAGGCACTTGGATACGCAGTATTTT
TRBV7-8	many	TRBJ2-7	.	CASSFLQGIEQYF	TGTGCCAGCAGCTTCCTACAGGGTATCGAGCAGTACTTC
TRBV12-3/TRBV12-4	.	TRBJ1-2	.	CASSSDLGGYTF	TGTGCCAGCAGTTCAGACCTGGGCGGCTACACCTTC
TRBV30	.	TRBJ1-5	TRBD1	CALTGEPHGNQPQHF	TGTGCCTTAACAGGGGAGCCACATGGCAATCAGCCCCAGCATTTT
TRBV3-1/TRBV3-2	once	TRBJ1-4	TRBD1	CASSQGTGNDEKLFF	TGTGCCAGCAGCCAAGGGACAGGGAATGATGAAAAACTGTTTTTT
TRBV5-1	.	TRBJ1-1	.	CASSLGTANTEAFF	TGCGCCAGCAGCTTGGGGACAGCGAACACTGAAGCTTTCTTT
TRBV3-1/TRBV3-2	.	TRBJ2-7	TRBD2	CASSPGLVSGEQYF	TGTGCCAGCAGCCCGGGACTAGTCTCGGGGGAGCAGTACTTC
TRBV7-2	.	TRBJ2-7	TRBD2	CASSASGYYEQYF	TGTGCCAGCAGCGCTAGCGGATACTACGAGCAGTACTTC
TRBV4-1	.	TRBJ1-6	TRBD1	CASSQGQGLVSPLHF	TGCGCCAGCAGCCAAGGACAGGGTTTGGTTTCACCCCTCCACTTT
TRBV18	once	TRBJ1-1	TRBD1	CASSPLDRADTEAFF	TGTGCCAGCTCACCATTGGACAGGGCGGACACTGAAGCTTTCTTT
TRBV23-1	few	TRBJ2-1	.	CASRQSLEEQFF	TGCGCCAGCAGGCAGTCCCTAGAGGAGCAGTTCTTC
TRBV6-2/TRBV6-3	.	TRBJ1-2	.	CASSHGTPPMGTF	TGTGCCAGCAGTCACGGGACTCCCCCGATGGGCACCTTC
TRBV18	.	TRBJ2-1	TRBD2	CASSPRLAGDNEQFF	TGTGCCAGCTCACCACGGCTAGCGGGGGACAATGAGCAGTTCTTC
TRBV29-1	.	TRBJ1-5	TRBD1	CSVAQGANQPQHF	TGCAGCGTTGCCCAGGGGGCCAATCAGCCCCAGCATTTT
TRBV9	.	TRBJ2-1	TRBD2	CASSVGPDSGGAEQFF	TGTGCCAGCAGCGTAGGCCCCGATAGCGGGGGGGCTGAGCAGTTCTTC
TRBV3-1/TRBV3-2	.	TRBJ2-7	.	CASSQGTVAYEQYF	TGTGCCAGCAGCCAAGGGACAGTCGCCTACGAGCAGTACTTC
TRBV18	.	TRBJ1-6	TRBD1	CASSPSFVGTGGSPLHF	TGTGCCAGCTCACCGTCGTTTGTCGGGACAGGGGGCTCACCCCTCCACTTT
TRBV7-8	.	TRBJ1-1	.	CASSFRRVNTEAFF	TGTGCCAGCAGCTTCAGACGGGTGAACACTGAAGCTTTCTTT
TRBV6-5	.	TRBJ2-7	.	CASRKDSYEQYF	TGTGCCAGCAGAAAGGACTCGTACGAGCAGTACTTC
TRBV5-1	few	TRBJ1-2	.	CASSLVEGSVGGYTF	TGCGCCAGCAGCTTGGTAGAGGGAAGCGTCGGGGGCTACACCTTC
TRBV7-8	.	TRBJ2-1	.	CASSLAEVGMQFF	TGTGCCAGCAGCTTAGCGGAGGTGGGGATGCAGTTCTTC
TRBV14	.	TRBJ2-3	TRBD2	CASSQRGALDRDTQYF	TGTGCCAGCAGCCAGCGGGGGGCCCTCGATCGGGATACGCAGTATTTT
TRBV9	once	TRBJ1-1	.	CASSPRANTEAFF	TGTGCCAGCAGCCCCCGAGCAAACACTGAAGCTTTCTTT
TRBV6-1	.	TRBJ2-7	TRBD1	CASSDQDRVMRQYF	TGTGCCAGCAGTGATCAGGACAGGGTTATGAGGCAGTACTTC